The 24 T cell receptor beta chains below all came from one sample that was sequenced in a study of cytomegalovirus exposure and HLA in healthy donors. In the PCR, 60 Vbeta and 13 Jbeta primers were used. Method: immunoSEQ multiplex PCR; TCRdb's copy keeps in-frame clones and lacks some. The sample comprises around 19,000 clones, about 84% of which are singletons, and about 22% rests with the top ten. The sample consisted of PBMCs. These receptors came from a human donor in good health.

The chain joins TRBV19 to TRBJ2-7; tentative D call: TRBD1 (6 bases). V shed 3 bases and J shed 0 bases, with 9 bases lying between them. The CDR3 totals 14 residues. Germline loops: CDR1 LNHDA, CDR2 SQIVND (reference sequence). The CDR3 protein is CASSIQGSSYEQYF. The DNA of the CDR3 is TGTGCCAGTAGTATTCAGGGGAGCTCCTACGAGCAGTACTTC.

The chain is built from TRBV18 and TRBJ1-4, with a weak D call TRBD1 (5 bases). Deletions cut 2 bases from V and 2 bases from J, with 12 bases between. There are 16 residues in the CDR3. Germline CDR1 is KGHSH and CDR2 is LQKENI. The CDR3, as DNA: TGTGCCAGCTCACCAGGGGCCCGTATGACTAATGAAAAACTGTTTTTT. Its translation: CASSPGARMTNEKLFF.

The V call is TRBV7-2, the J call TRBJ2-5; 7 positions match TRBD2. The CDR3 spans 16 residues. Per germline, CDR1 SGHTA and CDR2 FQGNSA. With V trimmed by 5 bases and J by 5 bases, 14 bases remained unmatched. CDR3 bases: TGTGCCAGCAGCCGCGGGGCTAGCGGTTCGAGGGAGACCCAGTACTTC. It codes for CASSRGASGSRETQYF.

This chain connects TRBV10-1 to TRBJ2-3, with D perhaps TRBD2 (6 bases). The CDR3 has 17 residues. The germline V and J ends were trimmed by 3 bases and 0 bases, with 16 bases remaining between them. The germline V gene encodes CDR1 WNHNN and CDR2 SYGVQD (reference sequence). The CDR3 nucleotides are TGCGCCAGCAGTGATTATGGGCTAGCGCCTAGCACAGATACGCAGTATTTT. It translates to CASSDYGLAPSTDTQYF.

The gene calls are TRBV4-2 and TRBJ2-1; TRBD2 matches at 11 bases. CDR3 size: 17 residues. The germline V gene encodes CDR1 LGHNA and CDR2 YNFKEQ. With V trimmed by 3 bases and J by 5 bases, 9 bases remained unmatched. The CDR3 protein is CASSQVLAGGGNNEQFF. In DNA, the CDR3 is TGTGCCAGCAGCCAGGTTCTAGCGGGGGGCGGTAACAATGAGCAGTTCTTC.

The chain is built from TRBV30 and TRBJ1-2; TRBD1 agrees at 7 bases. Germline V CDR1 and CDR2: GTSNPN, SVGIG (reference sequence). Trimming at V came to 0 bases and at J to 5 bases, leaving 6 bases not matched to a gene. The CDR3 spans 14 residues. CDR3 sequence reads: CAWSVRQGAYGYTF. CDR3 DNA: TGTGCCTGGAGTGTCCGACAGGGAGCTTATGGCTACACCTTC.

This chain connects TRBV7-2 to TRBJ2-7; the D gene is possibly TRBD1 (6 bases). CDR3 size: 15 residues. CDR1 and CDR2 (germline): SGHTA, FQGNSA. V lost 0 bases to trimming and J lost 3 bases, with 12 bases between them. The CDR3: CASSLARTALYEQYF. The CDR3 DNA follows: TGTGCCAGCAGCTTAGCGAGGACAGCTCTCTACGAGCAGTACTTC.

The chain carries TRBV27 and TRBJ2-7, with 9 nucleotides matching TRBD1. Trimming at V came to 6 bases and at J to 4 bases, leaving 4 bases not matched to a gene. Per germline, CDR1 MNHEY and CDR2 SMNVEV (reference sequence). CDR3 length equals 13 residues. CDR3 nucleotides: TGTGCCAGCAGAAGGACAGGGGCATACGAGCAGTACTTC. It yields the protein CASRRTGAYEQYF.

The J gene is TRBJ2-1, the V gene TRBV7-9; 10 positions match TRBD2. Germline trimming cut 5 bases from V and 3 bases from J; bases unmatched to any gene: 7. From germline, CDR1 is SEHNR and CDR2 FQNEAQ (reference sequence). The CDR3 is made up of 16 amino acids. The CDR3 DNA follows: TGTGCCAGCAGCAACCCCTTAGCGGGGGGCTACAATGAGCAGTTCTTC. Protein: CASSNPLAGGYNEQFF.

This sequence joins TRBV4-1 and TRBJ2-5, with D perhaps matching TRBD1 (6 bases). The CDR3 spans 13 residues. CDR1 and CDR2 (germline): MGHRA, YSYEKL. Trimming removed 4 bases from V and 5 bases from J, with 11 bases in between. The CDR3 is CASSPAGAETQYF. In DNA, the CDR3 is TGCGCCAGCAGCCCTGCAGGGGCCGAGACCCAGTACTTC.

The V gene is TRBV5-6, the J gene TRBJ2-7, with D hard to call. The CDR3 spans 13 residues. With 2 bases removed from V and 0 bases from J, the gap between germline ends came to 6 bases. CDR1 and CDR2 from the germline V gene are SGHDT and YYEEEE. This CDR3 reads CASSLVDSYEQYF. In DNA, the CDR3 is TGTGCCAGCAGCTTAGTAGACTCCTACGAGCAGTACTTC.

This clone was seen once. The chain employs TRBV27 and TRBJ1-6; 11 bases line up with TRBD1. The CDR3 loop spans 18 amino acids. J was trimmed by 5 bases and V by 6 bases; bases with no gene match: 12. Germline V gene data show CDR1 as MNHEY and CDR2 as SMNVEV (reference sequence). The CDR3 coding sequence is TGTGCCAGCAGCCGATGGGTTTCGGGACAGGGGGATAATTCACCCCTCCACTTT. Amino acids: CASSRWVSGQGDNSPLHF.

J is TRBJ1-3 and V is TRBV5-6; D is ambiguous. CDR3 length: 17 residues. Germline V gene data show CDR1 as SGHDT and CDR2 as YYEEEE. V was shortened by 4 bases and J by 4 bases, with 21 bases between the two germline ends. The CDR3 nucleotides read TGTGCCAGCAGCCCCCCGGGTAGGCGGCCTTCAGGAAACACCATATATTTT. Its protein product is CASSPPGRRPSGNTIYF.

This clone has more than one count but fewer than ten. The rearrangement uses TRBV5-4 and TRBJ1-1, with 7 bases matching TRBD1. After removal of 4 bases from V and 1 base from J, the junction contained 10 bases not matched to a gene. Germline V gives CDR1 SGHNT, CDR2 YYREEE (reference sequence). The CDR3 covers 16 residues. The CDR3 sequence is CASSILGAGGNTEAFF. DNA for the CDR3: TGTGCCAGCAGCATCCTCGGGGCAGGGGGGAACACTGAAGCTTTCTTT.

The CDR3: CASSPVPGQGGTQYF. CDR3 DNA: TGTGCCAGCTCACCAGTCCCGGGACAAGGGGGTACGCAGTATTTT. This chain joins TRBV18 and TRBJ2-3; TRBD1 might be the D (6 bases). The CDR3 is 15 residues long. Trimming shortened V by 2 bases and J by 8 bases, and 17 bases separated the two germline ends. Germline lookup yields CDR1 KGHSH and CDR2 LQKENI.

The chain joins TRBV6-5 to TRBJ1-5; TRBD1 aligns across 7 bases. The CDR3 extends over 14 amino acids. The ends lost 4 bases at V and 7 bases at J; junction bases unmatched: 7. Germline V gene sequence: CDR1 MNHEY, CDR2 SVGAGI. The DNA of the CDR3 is TGTGCCAGCAGTTCTACAGGGGACCGGCAGCCCCAGCATTTT. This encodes CASSSTGDRQPQHF.

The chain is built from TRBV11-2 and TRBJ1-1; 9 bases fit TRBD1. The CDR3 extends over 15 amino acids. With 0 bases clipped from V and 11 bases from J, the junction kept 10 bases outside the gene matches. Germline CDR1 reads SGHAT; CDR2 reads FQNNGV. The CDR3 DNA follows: TGTGCCAGCAGCTTAGAAGGGACAGGGAAATTGGTGGCTTTCTTT. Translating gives CASSLEGTGKLVAFF. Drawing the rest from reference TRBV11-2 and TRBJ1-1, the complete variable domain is EAGVAQSPRYKIIEKRQSVAFWCNPISGHATLYWYQQILGQGPKLLIQFQNNGVVDDSQLPKDRFSAERLKGVDSTLKIQPAKLEDSAVYLCASSLEGTGKLVAFFGQGTRLTVV.

DNA of the CDR3: TGCGCCAGCAGCGCCGGGACAGGGACTGAAGCTTTCTTT. The encoded protein is CASSAGTGTEAFF. The chain is built from TRBV5-1 and TRBJ1-1; the match to TRBD1 covers 9 bases. Germline CDR1 is SGHRS and CDR2 is YFSETQ. Trimming cost V 4 bases and J 5 bases; bases outside gene matches: 3. The CDR3 is 13 residues long.

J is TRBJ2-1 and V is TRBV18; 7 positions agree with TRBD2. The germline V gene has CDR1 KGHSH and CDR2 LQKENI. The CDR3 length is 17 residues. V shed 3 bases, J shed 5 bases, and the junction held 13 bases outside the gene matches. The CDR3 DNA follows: TGTGCCAGCTCACCCCTCCGGACTAGTTGGGGGAACAATGAGCAGTTCTTC. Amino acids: CASSPLRTSWGNNEQFF.

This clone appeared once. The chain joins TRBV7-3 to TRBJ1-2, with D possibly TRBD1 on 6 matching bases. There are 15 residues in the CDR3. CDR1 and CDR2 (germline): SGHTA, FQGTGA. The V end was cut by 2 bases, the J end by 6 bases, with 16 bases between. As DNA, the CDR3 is TGTGCCAGCAGCTTAGAAGGGGGAAGATTGGATGGCTACACCTTC. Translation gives CASSLEGGRLDGYTF.

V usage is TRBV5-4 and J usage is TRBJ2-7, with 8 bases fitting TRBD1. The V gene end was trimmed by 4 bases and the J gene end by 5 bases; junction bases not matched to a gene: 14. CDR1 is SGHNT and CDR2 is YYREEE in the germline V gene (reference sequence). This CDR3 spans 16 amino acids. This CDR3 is CASSPPRQGAFDEQYF. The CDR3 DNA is TGTGCCAGCAGCCCCCCGCGGCAGGGGGCTTTCGACGAGCAGTACTTC.

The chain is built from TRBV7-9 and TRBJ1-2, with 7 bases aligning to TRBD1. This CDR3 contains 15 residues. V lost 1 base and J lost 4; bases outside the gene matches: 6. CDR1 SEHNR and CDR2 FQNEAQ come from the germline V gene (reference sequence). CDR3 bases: TGTGCCAGCAGCTTAGGGACAGGACAGTCCTATGGCTACACCTTC. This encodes CASSLGTGQSYGYTF.

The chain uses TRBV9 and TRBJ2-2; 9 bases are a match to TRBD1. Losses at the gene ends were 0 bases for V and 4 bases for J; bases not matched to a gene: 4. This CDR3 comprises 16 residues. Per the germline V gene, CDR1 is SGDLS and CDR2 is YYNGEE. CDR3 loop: CASSVVGTGPTGELFF. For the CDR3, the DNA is TGTGCCAGCAGCGTAGTTGGGACAGGGCCCACCGGGGAGCTGTTTTTT.

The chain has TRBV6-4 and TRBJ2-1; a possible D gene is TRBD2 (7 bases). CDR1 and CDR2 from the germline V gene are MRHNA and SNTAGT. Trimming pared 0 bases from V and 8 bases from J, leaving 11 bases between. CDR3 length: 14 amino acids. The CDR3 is CASSDSGGGDEQFF. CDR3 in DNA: TGTGCCAGCAGTGACTCAGGGGGGGGTGATGAGCAGTTCTTC.